A selection of T cell receptor beta chains follows, all from one sample in a study of cytomegalovirus exposure and HLA in healthy donors. Measured with immunoSEQ multiplex PCR; TCRdb has only the in-frame clones, and not every one. Here the sample table reports roughly 120,000 clones. Sequenced: PBMCs. The receptors come from a man between 40 and 49 years old in good health and CMV-seronegative. The CDR3 runs from the conserved cysteine through the conserved F or W. Fields, in order: J gene, V gene, D gene, CDR3 DNA, CDR3 protein. The D gene is left open where the match is weak.

>TRBJ1-5|TRBV5-6|.
TGTGCCAGCAGCATGGGACAATACAGCAATCAGCCCCAGCATTTT
CASSMGQYSNQPQHF
>TRBJ2-1|TRBV5-1|.
TGCGCCAGCAGCTTGGCGAGAAGCTCCTACAATGAGCAGTTCTTC
CASSLARSSYNEQFF
>TRBJ2-1|TRBV9|TRBD2
TGTGCCAGCAGCCCTGGGACTAGCGGGAGACGGGGCTCCTACAATGAGCAGTTCTTC
CASSPGTSGRRGSYNEQFF
>TRBJ1-1|TRBV19|.
TGTGCCAGTAGTCAACCGGGGCAGGGGACTGAAGCTTTCTTT
CASSQPGQGTEAFF
>TRBJ2-7|TRBV29-1|.
TGCAGCGCCCGGGACTCCTGGGAGCAGTACTTC
CSARDSWEQYF
>TRBJ2-3|TRBV5-6|TRBD2
TGTGCCAGCAGGGAGGCGGGGGTCACAGATACGCAGTATTTT
CASREAGVTDTQYF
>TRBJ2-2|TRBV4-3|TRBD1
TGCGCCAGCAACCGGGACAGGAACACCGGGGAGCTGTTTTTT
CASNRDRNTGELFF
>TRBJ2-7|TRBV2|TRBD2
TGTGCCAGCAGTGATTTCGGGAGGAGCAGCTACGAGCAGTACTTC
CASSDFGRSSYEQYF
>TRBJ1-5|TRBV2|TRBD1
TGTGCCAGCAGGGGACAGGGTGATCAGCCCCAGCATTTT
CASRGQGDQPQHF
>TRBJ1-6|TRBV6-5|.
TGTGCCAGCATGAAAAGGGGGACATATAATTCACCCCTCCACTTT
CASMKRGTYNSPLHF
>TRBJ2-5|TRBV11-2|.
TGTGCCAGCAGCTCGACAGGTTACGAGACCCAGTACTTC
CASSSTGYETQYF
>TRBJ1-1|TRBV5-4|TRBD1
TGTGCCAGCAGCCCGAAGACAGGGGCGGTTGGGGCTGAAGCTTTCTTT
CASSPKTGAVGAEAFF
>TRBJ1-1|TRBV6-5|.
TGTGCCAGCACCTCGGGAGTACTTAACACTGAAGCTTTCTTT
CASTSGVLNTEAFF
>TRBJ2-3|TRBV27|TRBD2
TGTGCCAGCAGAGAAAGCGGGAGGGTTAGCAGTACGCAGTATTTT
CASRESGRVSSTQYF
>TRBJ2-3|TRBV4-1|TRBD2
TGCGCCAGCAGCCGACAACCGGGACTAGCAACAGATACGCAGTATTTT
CASSRQPGLATDTQYF
>TRBJ1-5|TRBV29-1|TRBD1
TGCAGCGTTGGTACAGGGGGCGCGGAGCAGCCCCAGCATTTT
CSVGTGGAEQPQHF
>TRBJ2-2|TRBV5-4|TRBD1
TGTGCCAGCAGCTGGGACAGCCAGAACACCGGGGAGCTGTTTTTT
CASSWDSQNTGELFF
>TRBJ2-3|TRBV6-6|.
TGTGCCACTGACCCGACTGGCCCTTTTGCAGATACGCAGTATTTT
CATDPTGPFADTQYF
>TRBJ1-3|TRBV4-2|.
TGTGCCAGCAGCCAAGTCGGTCAGGGAGGTGGAAACACCATATATTTT
CASSQVGQGGGNTIYF
>TRBJ1-1|TRBV25-1|TRBD1
TGTGCCAGCAGTGAATGGACAGGGGAGGACACTGAAGCTTTCTTT
CASSEWTGEDTEAFF
>TRBJ2-5|TRBV5-1|.
TGCGCCAGCAGCTTTTCGGAGACCCAGTACTTC
CASSFSETQYF
>TRBJ2-7|TRBV5-1|TRBD1
TGCGCCAGCAGCTTGGTATTATCGTCGCAGGGGGCGGGTTACGAGCAGTACTTC
CASSLVLSSQGAGYEQYF
>TRBJ2-3|TRBV10-3|TRBD2
TGTGCCATCAGTGAGGGGACTAGCGGGAGTAGGGCAGATACGCAGTATTTT
CAISEGTSGSRADTQYF
>TRBJ2-1|TRBV7-8|TRBD1
TGTGCCAGCAGCTTAGTCCCGGGACAGGGGTTCGACAATGAGCAGTTCTTC
CASSLVPGQGFDNEQFF
>TRBJ2-7|TRBV5-6|TRBD2
TGTGCCAGCAGCTTTTTAACTAGCGGGGCCTACGAGCAGTACTTC
CASSFLTSGAYEQYF
>TRBJ1-6|TRBV28|TRBD1
TGTGCCAGCAGTTCTGGCTCGGGGCAGGGGGTCTTTAATTCACCCCTCCACTTT
CASSSGSGQGVFNSPLHF
>TRBJ2-7|TRBV18|TRBD1
TGTGCCAGCTCACTAACCACAGGGGGCGGGTACGAGCAGTACTTC
CASSLTTGGGYEQYF
>TRBJ2-1|TRBV7-9|TRBD1
TGTGCCAGCAGCTCGACAGGGGTTACCTACAATGAGCAGTTCTTC
CASSSTGVTYNEQFF
>TRBJ2-5|TRBV5-4|.
TGTGCCAGCAGCTTGGTCAGACGCGGCCGAGAGACCCAGTACTTC
CASSLVRRGRETQYF
>TRBJ1-2|TRBV27|TRBD1
TGTGCCAGCAGTGTCGCTACCGGGACAGGGGCTAAAAATAATGGCTACACCTTC
CASSVATGTGAKNNGYTF
>TRBJ1-4|TRBV5-1|TRBD1
TGCGCCAGCAGCTTGACAGGGGGAACTAATGAAAAACTGTTTTTT
CASSLTGGTNEKLFF
>TRBJ2-7|TRBV7-2|.
TGTGCCAGCAGCCAATTCACAGGGAGCTACGAGCAGTACTTC
CASSQFTGSYEQYF
>TRBJ2-5|TRBV27|TRBD1
TGTGCCAGCAGTTCGACAGGGGGCGAAAAGTTGGGCCCGTACTTC
CASSSTGGEKLGPYF
>TRBJ2-1|TRBV5-1|.
TGCGCCAGCAGCTTGGGAGGCGGGCGGAAAGTTGGGCAGTTCTTC
CASSLGGGRKVGQFF
>TRBJ1-5|TRBV27|TRBD1
TGTGCCAGCAGAAACGGACAGGTCAGCAATCAGCCCCAGCATTTT
CASRNGQVSNQPQHF
>TRBJ2-6|TRBV11-3|TRBD1
TGTGCCAGCAGCGCGGACAGGGGGCTTGGGGCCAACGTCCTGACTTTC
CASSADRGLGANVLTF
>TRBJ2-2|TRBV5-1|TRBD2
TGCGCCAGCAGTTACGGAACTAGCGGGGGCACCGGGGAGCTGTTTTTT
CASSYGTSGGTGELFF
>TRBJ2-5|TRBV2|TRBD1
TGTGCCAGCAGTGCTGGACAGGCTGTCCCGGAGACCCAGTACTTC
CASSAGQAVPETQYF
>TRBJ1-1|TRBV29-1|TRBD1
TGCAGCGTTGGGCGGAGAGGGGGCTACACTGAAGCTTTCTTT
CSVGRRGGYTEAFF
>TRBJ1-4|TRBV21-1|.
TGTGCCAGCAGCAAAGCGGGGTCGGAGAGTCGGGGTTATGAAAAACTGTTTTTT
CASSKAGSESRGYEKLFF
>TRBJ2-3|TRBV7-2|TRBD2
TGTGCCAGCACCCTTGGCGGGAGGGCGACAGATACGCAGTATTTT
CASTLGGRATDTQYF
>TRBJ1-1|TRBV28|TRBD1
TGTGCCAGCAGTCCCAACAGGGGAACTGAAGCTTTCTTT
CASSPNRGTEAFF
>TRBJ2-4|TRBV6-6|TRBD1
TGTGCCAGCACCCCCCGGGACAGGGGGCAAAACATTCAGTACTTC
CASTPRDRGQNIQYF
>TRBJ2-7|TRBV6-6|TRBD1
TGTGCCAGCAGCGGGACAGGGAACGAGCAGTACTTC
CASSGTGNEQYF
>TRBJ2-7|TRBV10-3|.
TGTGCCATCAGTGATACAGACAAACCCCTTCTTTGGTGGCAGTACTTC
CAISDTDKPLLWWQYF
>TRBJ2-5|TRBV7-9|.
TGTGCCCCTACCCCGTACCAAGAGACCCAGTACTTC
CAPTPYQETQYF
>TRBJ2-7|TRBV4-1|TRBD2
TGCGCCAGCAGCCAACGGGGGGGACAAACCTACGAGCAGTACTTC
CASSQRGGQTYEQYF
>TRBJ2-4|TRBV7-2|.
TGTGCCAGCAGCTTTCTCGGGAGTTACATTCAGTACTTC
CASSFLGSYIQYF
>TRBJ1-1|TRBV11-2|TRBD1
TGTGCCAGCAGCTTAAGGGGGCGCGGAGGACCGAACACTGAAGCTTTCTTT
CASSLRGRGGPNTEAFF
>TRBJ2-5|TRBV7-2|.
TGTGCCAGCAGCTTAGAGGCGGTCCCCCTTACCCAGTACTTC
CASSLEAVPLTQYF
>TRBJ2-1|TRBV11-2|TRBD2
TGTGCCAGCAGCTTAGCGTTAAGCGGGAGTCCCAGGAATGAGCAGTTCTTC
CASSLALSGSPRNEQFF